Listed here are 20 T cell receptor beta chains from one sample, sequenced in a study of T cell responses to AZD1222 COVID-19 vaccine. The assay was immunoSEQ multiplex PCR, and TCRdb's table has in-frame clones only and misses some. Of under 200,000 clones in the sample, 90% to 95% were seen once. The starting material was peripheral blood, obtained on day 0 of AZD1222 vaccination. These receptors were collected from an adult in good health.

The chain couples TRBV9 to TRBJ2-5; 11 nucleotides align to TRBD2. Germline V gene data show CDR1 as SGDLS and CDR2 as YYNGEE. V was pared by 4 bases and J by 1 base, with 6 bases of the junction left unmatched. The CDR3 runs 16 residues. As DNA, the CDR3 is TGTGCCAGCAGCCCGGGGACTAGCGGACTCCAAGAGACCCAGTACTTC. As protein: CASSPGTSGLQETQYF.

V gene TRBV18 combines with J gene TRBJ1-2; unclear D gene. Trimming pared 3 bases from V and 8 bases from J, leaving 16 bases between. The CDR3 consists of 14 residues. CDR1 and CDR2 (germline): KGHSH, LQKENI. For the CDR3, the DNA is TGTGCCAGCTCACCGGGGATGGAGGTTGGAGGCTACACCTTC. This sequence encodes CASSPGMEVGGYTF.

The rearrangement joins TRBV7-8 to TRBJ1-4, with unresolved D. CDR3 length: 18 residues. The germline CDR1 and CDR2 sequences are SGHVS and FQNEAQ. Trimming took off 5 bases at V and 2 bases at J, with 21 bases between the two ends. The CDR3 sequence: CASSQRVSPSGTNEKLFF. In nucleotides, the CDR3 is TGTGCCAGCAGCCAGCGGGTTTCACCCTCCGGGACTAATGAAAAACTGTTTTTT.

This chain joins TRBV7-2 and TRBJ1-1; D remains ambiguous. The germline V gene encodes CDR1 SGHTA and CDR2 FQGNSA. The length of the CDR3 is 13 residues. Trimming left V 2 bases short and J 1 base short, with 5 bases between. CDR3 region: CASSLRANTEAFF. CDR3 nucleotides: TGTGCCAGCAGCTTACGCGCGAACACTGAAGCTTTCTTT.

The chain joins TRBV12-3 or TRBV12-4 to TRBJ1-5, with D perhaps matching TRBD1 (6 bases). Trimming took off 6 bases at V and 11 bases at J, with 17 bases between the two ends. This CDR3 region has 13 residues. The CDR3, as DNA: TGTGCCAGCAGCAAGACAGGAGGGGGGACCCAGCATTTT. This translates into CASSKTGGGTQHF.

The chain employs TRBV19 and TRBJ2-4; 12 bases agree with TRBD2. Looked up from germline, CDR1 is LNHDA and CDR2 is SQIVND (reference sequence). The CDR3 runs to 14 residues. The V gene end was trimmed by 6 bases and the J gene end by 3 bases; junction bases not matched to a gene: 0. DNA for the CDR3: TGTGCCAGTAGACTAGCGGGAGGCAAAAACATTCAGTACTTC. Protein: CASRLAGGKNIQYF.

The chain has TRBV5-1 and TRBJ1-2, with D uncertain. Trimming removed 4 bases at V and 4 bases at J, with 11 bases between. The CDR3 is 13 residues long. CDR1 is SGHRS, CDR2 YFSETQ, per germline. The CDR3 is CASSPQASYGYTF. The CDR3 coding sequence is TGCGCCAGCAGCCCGCAGGCCTCCTATGGCTACACCTTC.

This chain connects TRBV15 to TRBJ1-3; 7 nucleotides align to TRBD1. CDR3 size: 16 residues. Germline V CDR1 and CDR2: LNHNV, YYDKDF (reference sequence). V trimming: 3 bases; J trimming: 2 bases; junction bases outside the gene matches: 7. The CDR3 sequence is CATSRGTAITGNTIYF. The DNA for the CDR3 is TGTGCCACCAGCAGGGGGACAGCAATAACTGGAAACACCATATATTTT.

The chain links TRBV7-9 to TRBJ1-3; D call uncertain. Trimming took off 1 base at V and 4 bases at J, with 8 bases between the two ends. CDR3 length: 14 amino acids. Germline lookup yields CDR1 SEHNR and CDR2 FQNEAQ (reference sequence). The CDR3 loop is CASSLGAGGNTIYF. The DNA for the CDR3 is TGTGCCAGCAGCTTAGGGGCAGGAGGAAACACCATATATTTT. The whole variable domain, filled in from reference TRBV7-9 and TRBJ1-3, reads DTGVSQNPRHKITKRGQNVTFRCDPISEHNRLYWYRQTLGQGPEFLTYFQNEAQLEKSRLLSDRFSAERPKGSFSTLEIQRTEQGDSAMYLCASSLGAGGNTIYFGEGSWLTVV.

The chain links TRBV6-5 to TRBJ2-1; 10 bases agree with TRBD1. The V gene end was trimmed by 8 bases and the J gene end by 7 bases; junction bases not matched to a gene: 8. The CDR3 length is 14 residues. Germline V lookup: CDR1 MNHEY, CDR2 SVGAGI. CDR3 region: CASVRDRGLNEQFF. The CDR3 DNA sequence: TGTGCCAGCGTCCGTGACAGGGGGCTAAATGAGCAGTTCTTC.

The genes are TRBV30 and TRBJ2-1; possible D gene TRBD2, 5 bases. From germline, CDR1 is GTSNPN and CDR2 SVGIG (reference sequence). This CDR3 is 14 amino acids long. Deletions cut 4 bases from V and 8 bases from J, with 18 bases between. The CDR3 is CAWTDSFFGDEQFF. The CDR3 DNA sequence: TGTGCCTGGACCGACTCCTTCTTCGGGGATGAGCAGTTCTTC. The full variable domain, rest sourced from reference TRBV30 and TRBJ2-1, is SQTIHQWPATLVQPVGSPLSLECTVEGTSNPNLYWYRQAAGRGLQLLFYSVGIGQISSEVPQNLSASRPQDRQFILSSKKLLLSDSGFYLCAWTDSFFGDEQFFGPGTRLTVL.

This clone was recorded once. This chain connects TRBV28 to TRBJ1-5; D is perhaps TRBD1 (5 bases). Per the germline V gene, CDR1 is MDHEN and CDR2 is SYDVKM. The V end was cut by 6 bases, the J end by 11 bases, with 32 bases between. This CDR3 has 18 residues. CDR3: CASSPQRLDSLLGTAQHF. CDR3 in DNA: TGTGCCAGCAGCCCCCAGAGGTTAGACAGTCTTCTTGGTACGGCCCAGCATTTT. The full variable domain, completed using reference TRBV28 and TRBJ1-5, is DVKVTQSSRYLVKRTGEKVFLECVQDMDHENMFWYRQDPGLGLRLIYFSYDVKMKEKGDIPEGYSVSREKKERFSLILESASTNQTSMYLCASSPQRLDSLLGTAQHFGDGTRLSIL.

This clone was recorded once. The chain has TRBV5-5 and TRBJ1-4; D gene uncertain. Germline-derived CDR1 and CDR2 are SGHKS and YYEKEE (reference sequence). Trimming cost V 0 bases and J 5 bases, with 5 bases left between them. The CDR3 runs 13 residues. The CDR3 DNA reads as TGTGCCAGCAGCTTGGCCCCGAATGAAAAACTGTTTTTT. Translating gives CASSLAPNEKLFF.

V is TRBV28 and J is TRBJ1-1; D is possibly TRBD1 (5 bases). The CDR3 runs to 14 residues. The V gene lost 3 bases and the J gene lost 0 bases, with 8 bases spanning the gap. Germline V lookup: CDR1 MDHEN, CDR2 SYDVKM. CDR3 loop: CASSFMGLNTEAFF. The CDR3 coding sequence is TGTGCCAGCAGTTTTATGGGGCTGAACACTGAAGCTTTCTTT. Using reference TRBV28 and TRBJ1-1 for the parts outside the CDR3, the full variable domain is DVKVTQSSRYLVKRTGEKVFLECVQDMDHENMFWYRQDPGLGLRLIYFSYDVKMKEKGDIPEGYSVSREKKERFSLILESASTNQTSMYLCASSFMGLNTEAFFGQGTRLTVV.

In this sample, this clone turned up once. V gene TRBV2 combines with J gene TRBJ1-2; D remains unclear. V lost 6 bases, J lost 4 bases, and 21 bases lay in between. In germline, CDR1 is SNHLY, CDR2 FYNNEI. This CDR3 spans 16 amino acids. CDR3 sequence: CASSHLTNEISYGYTF. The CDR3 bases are TGTGCCAGCAGCCATCTAACCAATGAAATTAGCTATGGCTACACCTTC.

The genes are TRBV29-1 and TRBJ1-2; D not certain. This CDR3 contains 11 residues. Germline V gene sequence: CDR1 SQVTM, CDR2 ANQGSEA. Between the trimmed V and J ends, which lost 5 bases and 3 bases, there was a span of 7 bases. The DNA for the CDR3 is TGCAGCGTTAGTCAGGACTATGGCTACACCTTC. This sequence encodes CSVSQDYGYTF.

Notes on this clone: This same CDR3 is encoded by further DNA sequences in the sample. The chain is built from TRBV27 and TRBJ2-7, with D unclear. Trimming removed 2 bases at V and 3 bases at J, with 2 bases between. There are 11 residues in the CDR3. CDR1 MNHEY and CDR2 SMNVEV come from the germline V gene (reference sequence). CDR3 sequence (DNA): TGTGCCAGCAGTTTAGGCTACGAGCAGTACTTC. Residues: CASSLGYEQYF.

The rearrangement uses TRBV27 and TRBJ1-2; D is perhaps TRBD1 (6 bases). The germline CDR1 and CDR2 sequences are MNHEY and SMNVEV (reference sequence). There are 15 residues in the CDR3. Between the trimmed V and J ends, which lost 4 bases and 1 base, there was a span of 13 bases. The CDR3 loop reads CASSSGDPVNYGYTF. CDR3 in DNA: TGTGCCAGCAGTTCAGGGGACCCGGTTAACTATGGCTACACCTTC.

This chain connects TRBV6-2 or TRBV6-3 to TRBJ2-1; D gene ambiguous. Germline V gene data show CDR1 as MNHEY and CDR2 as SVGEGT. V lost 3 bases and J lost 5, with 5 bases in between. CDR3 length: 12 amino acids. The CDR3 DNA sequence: TGTGCCAGCAGTTATGCGGACAATGAGCAGTTCTTC. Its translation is CASSYADNEQFF.

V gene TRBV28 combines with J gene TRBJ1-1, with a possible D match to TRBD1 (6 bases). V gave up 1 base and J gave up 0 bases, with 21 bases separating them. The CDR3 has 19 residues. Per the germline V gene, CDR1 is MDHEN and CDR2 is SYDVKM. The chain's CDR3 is CASSLYRNRTATMNTEAFF. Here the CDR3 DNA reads TGTGCCAGCAGTTTATACAGAAATCGGACAGCAACTATGAACACTGAAGCTTTCTTT.